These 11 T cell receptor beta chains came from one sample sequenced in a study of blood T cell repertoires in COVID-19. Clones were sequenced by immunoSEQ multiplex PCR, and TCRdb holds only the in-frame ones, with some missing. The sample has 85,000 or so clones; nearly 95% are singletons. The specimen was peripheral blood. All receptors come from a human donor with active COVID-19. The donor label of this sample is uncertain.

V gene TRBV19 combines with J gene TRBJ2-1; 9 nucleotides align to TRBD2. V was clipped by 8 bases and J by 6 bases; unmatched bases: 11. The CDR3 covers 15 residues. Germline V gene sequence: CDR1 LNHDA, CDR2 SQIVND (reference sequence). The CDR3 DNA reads TGTGCCAGTTCCGAGCCGACTAGCGGATCCAATGAGCAGTTCTTC. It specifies CASSEPTSGSNEQFF.

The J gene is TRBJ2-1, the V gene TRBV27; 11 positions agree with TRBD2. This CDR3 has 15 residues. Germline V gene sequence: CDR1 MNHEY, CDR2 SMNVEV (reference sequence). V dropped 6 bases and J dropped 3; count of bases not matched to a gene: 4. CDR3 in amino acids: CASRTGTSGYNEQFF. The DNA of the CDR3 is TGTGCCAGCAGGACCGGGACTAGCGGCTACAATGAGCAGTTCTTC.

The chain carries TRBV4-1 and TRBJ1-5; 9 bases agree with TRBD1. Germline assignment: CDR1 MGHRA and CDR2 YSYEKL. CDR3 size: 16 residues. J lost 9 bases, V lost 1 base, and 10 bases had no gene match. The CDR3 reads CASSQATGTGSWPQHF. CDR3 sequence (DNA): TGCGCCAGCAGCCAAGCTACCGGGACAGGGTCGTGGCCCCAGCATTTT.

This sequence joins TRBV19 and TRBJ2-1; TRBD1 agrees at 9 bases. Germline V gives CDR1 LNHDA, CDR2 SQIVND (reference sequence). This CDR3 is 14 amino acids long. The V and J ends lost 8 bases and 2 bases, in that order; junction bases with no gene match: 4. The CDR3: CASQGQGTYNEQFF. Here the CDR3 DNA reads TGTGCCAGTCAAGGACAGGGGACCTACAATGAGCAGTTCTTC.

The CDR3 reads CASSRLAGRTDTQYF. The CDR3 bases are TGTGCCAGCAGCCGACTAGCGGGGCGCACAGATACGCAGTATTTT. The J gene is TRBJ2-3, the V gene TRBV2, with 11 bases fitting TRBD2. Germline assignment: CDR1 SNHLY and CDR2 FYNNEI. V lost 6 bases to trimming and J lost 1 base; unmatched junction nucleotides: 3. The CDR3 is 15 residues long. Full variable domain (missing parts from reference TRBV2 and TRBJ2-3): EPEVTQTPSHQVTQMGQEVILRCVPISNHLYFYWYRQILGQKVEFLVSFYNNEISEKSEIFDDQFSVERPDGSNFTLKIRSTKLEDSAMYFCASSRLAGRTDTQYFGPGTRLTVL.

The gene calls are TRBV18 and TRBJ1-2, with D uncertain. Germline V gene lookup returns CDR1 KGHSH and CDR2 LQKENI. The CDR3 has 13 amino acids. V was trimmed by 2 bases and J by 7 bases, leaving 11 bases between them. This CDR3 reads CASSPTDEGGYTF. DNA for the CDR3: TGTGCCAGCTCACCAACAGACGAGGGTGGCTACACCTTC.

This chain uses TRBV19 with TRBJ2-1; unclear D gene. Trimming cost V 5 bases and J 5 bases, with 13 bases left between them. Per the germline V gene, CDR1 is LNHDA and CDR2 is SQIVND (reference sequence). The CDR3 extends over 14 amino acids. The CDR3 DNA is TGTGCCAGTAGTGGGTTTGTAGCCCACAATGAGCAGTTCTTC. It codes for CASSGFVAHNEQFF.

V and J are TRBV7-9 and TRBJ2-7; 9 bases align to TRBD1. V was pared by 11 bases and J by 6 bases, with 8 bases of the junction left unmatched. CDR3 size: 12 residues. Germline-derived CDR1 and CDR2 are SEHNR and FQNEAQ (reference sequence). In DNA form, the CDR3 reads TGTGCCGGGGGACAGGGAGCGGGCGAGCAGTACTTC. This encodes CAGGQGAGEQYF.

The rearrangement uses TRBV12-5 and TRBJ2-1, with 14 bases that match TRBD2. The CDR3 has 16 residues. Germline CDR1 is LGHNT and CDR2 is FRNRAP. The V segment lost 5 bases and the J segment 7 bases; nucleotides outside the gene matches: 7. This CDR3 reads CASGPGTSGSRNEQFF. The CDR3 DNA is TGTGCTAGTGGTCCCGGGACTAGCGGGAGCAGGAATGAGCAGTTCTTC.

The CDR3 loop reads CASSEDSSGTDTQYF. The CDR3 nucleotides read TGTGCCAGCAGTGAAGACTCGAGCGGCACAGATACGCAGTATTTT. This rearrangement joins TRBV2 to TRBJ2-3; D is unresolved. Germline assignment: CDR1 SNHLY and CDR2 FYNNEI. The CDR3 consists of 15 residues. V was shortened by 1 base and J by 1 base, with 9 bases between the two germline ends.

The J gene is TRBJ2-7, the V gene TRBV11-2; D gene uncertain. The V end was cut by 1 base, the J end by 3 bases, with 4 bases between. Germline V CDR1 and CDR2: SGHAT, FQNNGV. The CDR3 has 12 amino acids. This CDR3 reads CASSLGVYEQYF. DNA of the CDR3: TGTGCCAGCAGCTTAGGCGTCTACGAGCAGTACTTC.